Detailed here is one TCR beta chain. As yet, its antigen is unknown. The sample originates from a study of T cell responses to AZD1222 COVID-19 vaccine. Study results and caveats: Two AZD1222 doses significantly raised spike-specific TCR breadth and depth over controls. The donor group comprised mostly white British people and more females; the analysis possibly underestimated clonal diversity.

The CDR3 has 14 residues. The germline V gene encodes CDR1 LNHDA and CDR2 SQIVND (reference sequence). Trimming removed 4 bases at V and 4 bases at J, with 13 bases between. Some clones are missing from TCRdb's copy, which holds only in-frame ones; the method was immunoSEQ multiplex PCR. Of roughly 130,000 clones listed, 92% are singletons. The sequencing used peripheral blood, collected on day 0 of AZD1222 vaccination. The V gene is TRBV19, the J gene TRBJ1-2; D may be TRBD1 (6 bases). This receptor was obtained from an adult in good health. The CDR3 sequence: CASSRSQGTYGYTF. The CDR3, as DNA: TGTGCCAGTAGTAGGTCTCAGGGGACCTATGGCTACACCTTC.